This T cell receptor beta chain derives from a study of OX40 agonist ivuxolimab in advanced cancers. Across the whole study: A diagnosis of hepatocellular carcinoma, melanoma, renal cell or head and neck cancer was present in dose-escalation patients. It was permissible to have had prior anti-PD-1, anti-PD-L1 or anti-CTLA-4 therapy, and over 35% had some. Regarding the study as a whole: Not determined was the antigen specificity of the expanded peripheral T cells.

Note on this clone: Its cognate antigen is unknown.

CDR3 length: 15 residues. The germline V gene encodes CDR1 SNHLY and CDR2 FYNNEI. V gave up 2 bases and J gave up 0 bases, with 8 bases separating them. Data came from immunoSEQ multiplex PCR; TCRdb stores just in-frame clones and leaves some out. The table lists just under 80,000 clones, 80% to 90% of them singletons. The rearrangement links TRBV2 to TRBJ1-3; D unclear. This sequence originates from an adult with an advanced solid tumor such as melanoma, head and neck, liver or kidney cancer. This specimen was CD4+ or CD8+ T cells sorted from blood, taken in a trial of the OX40 agonist ivuxolimab. CDR3 residues: CASSEWQLSGNTIYF. The CDR3 bases are TGTGCCAGCAGTGAATGGCAACTCTCTGGAAACACCATATATTTT.